Below are 17 T cell receptor beta chains sequenced from a single sample in a study of blood T cell repertoires in COVID-19. Repertoires were generated with immunoSEQ multiplex PCR, while TCRdb's copy carries only in-frame clones and drops some. The sample holds approximately 200,000 clones, about 90% seen once. The material sequenced was peripheral blood. All receptors derive from a man aged 18-30 years with active or convalescent COVID-19.

The chain couples TRBV28 to TRBJ2-1; unclear D gene. This CDR3 region has 11 residues. The germline V and J ends were trimmed by 4 bases and 12 bases, with 10 bases remaining between them. CDR1 and CDR2 from the germline V gene are MDHEN and SYDVKM. CDR3 loop: CASSSPTVQFF. The CDR3 region has the DNA TGTGCCAGCAGTTCCCCCACGGTGCAGTTCTTC.

This chain connects TRBV18 to TRBJ2-1, with D possibly matching TRBD2 (6 bases). This CDR3 comprises 15 residues. Germline CDR1 is KGHSH and CDR2 is LQKENI. The V end lost 2 bases, the J end lost 4 bases, and 12 bases lay between the germline ends. CDR3: CASSPISGGYNEQFF. The CDR3 DNA reads TGTGCCAGCTCACCAATTAGCGGTGGATACAATGAGCAGTTCTTC.

The V gene is TRBV7-2, the J gene TRBJ2-1; 7 positions agree with TRBD2. After removal of 7 bases from V and 10 bases from J, the junction contained 16 bases not matched to a gene. CDR3 size: 15 residues. The germline V gene has CDR1 SGHTA and CDR2 FQGNSA. CDR3: CASTRPGLKLKEQFF. The CDR3 DNA is TGTGCCAGCACCCGCCCGGGACTAAAGCTGAAGGAGCAGTTCTTC.

The chain links TRBV7-8 to TRBJ2-1; 8 bases match TRBD1. The CDR3 spans 14 residues. V gave up 3 bases and J gave up 5 bases; unmatched junction bases: 3. Germline-derived CDR1 and CDR2 are SGHVS and FQNEAQ. For the CDR3, the DNA is TGTGCCAGCAGCTTCGGACAGGGACACAATGAGCAGTTCTTC. Its translation is CASSFGQGHNEQFF.

The gene calls are TRBV7-9 and TRBJ2-5; D may be TRBD2 (5 bases). The CDR3 is made up of 11 amino acids. Trimming removed 5 bases from V and 9 bases from J, with 10 bases in between. Germline CDR1 and CDR2: SEHNR and FQNEAQ (reference sequence). The DNA for the CDR3 is TGTGCCAGCAGCCACGGAGCGGCCCAGTACTTC. This codes for CASSHGAAQYF.

This sequence joins TRBV12-3 or TRBV12-4 and TRBJ1-2; D call uncertain. This CDR3 is built from 13 residues. Trimming removed 2 bases from V and 5 bases from J, with 9 bases in between. CDR3 coding DNA: TGTGCCAGCAGTTTAAACGGGGTGTATGGCTACACCTTC. Translating it yields CASSLNGVYGYTF.

CDR3 in DNA: TGTGCCAGCAGCTTAGGGGACAACCATTCACCCCTCCACTTT. It is translated as CASSLGDNHSPLHF. The rearrangement uses TRBV7-3 and TRBJ1-6, with a weak D call TRBD1 (6 bases). V dropped 2 bases and J dropped 8 bases, with 10 bases sitting between them. Germline V gives CDR1 SGHTA, CDR2 FQGTGA. CDR3 size: 14 residues.

This clone was found once. The rearrangement joins TRBV10-3 to TRBJ1-5; possibly TRBD1 for D (5 bases). Germline V lookup: CDR1 ENHRY, CDR2 SYGVKD. The CDR3 has 16 amino acids. Trimming pared 0 bases from V and 0 bases from J, leaving 9 bases between. The CDR3 loop reads CAISESAGISNQPQHF. CDR3 nucleotides: TGTGCCATCAGTGAGTCCGCAGGGATTAGCAATCAGCCCCAGCATTTT.

V usage is TRBV4-2 and J usage is TRBJ2-5; D ambiguous. From germline, CDR1 is LGHNA and CDR2 YNFKEQ. This CDR3 spans 12 amino acids. Trimming took 3 bases from V and 4 from J, leaving 6 bases between them. The DNA of the CDR3 is TGTGCCAGCAGCCATGTCGGAGAGACCCAGTACTTC. It yields the protein CASSHVGETQYF.

The chain uses TRBV5-1 and TRBJ1-1; maybe TRBD1 (5 bases). The CDR3 consists of 15 residues. Between the trimmed V and J ends, which lost 0 bases and 1 base, there was a span of 10 bases. Germline V CDR1 and CDR2: SGHRS, YFSETQ. CDR3 amino acids: CASSLEGQGNTEAFF. The CDR3 DNA reads as TGCGCCAGCAGCTTGGAGGGGCAGGGGAACACTGAAGCTTTCTTT.

This clone was observed a handful of times. The chain carries TRBV6-4 and TRBJ1-6; maybe TRBD1 (6 bases). CDR1 is MRHNA, CDR2 SNTAGT, per germline. The length of the CDR3 is 13 residues. V lost 3 bases and J lost 7, with 7 bases in between. The CDR3 reads CASSEDRNSPLHF. Here the CDR3 DNA reads TGTGCCAGCAGTGAAGACAGGAATTCACCCCTCCACTTT.

The chain couples TRBV11-2 to TRBJ2-7; tentatively, D is TRBD1 (5 bases). This CDR3 is built from 14 residues. V lost 5 bases, J lost 3 bases, and 14 bases lay in between. CDR1 and CDR2 (germline): SGHAT, FQNNGV. CDR3 amino acids: CASSPGPRGYEQYF. CDR3 nucleotides: TGTGCCAGCAGCCCCGGCCCAAGGGGCTACGAGCAGTACTTC.

The rearrangement joins TRBV27 to TRBJ1-1; no clear D gene. V lost 6 bases, J lost 5 bases, and 10 bases lay in between. The CDR3 is 12 amino acids. Germline CDR1 and CDR2: MNHEY and SMNVEV (reference sequence). Written as DNA, the CDR3 is TGTGCCAGCAGGCACATAGCGACTGAAGCTTTCTTT. Translating it yields CASRHIATEAFF.

On this clone: Other DNA sequences in the same sample also yield this CDR3. V is TRBV9 and J is TRBJ2-7; TRBD1 is a possible D gene (5 bases). Germline CDR1 and CDR2: SGDLS and YYNGEE. Between the trimmed V and J ends, which lost 0 bases and 1 base, there was a span of 8 bases. The CDR3 contains 14 residues. CDR3: CASSVDQGSYEQYF. For the CDR3, the DNA is TGTGCCAGCAGCGTAGATCAGGGTTCCTACGAGCAGTACTTC.

The chain links TRBV7-6 to TRBJ2-7, with TRBD2 as a possible D gene (5 bases). The CDR3 runs 14 residues. Trimming pared 1 base from V and 3 bases from J, leaving 10 bases between. Germline V gives CDR1 SGHVS, CDR2 FNYEAQ. CDR3 DNA sequence: TGTGCCAGCAGCTTAGACGTGAGGGACTACGAGCAGTACTTC. Translating gives CASSLDVRDYEQYF.

The genes are TRBV4-3 and TRBJ2-1; TRBD1 is a possible D gene (6 bases). V lost 1 base, J lost 5 bases, and 18 bases lay in between. Germline CDR1 LGHNA, CDR2 YSLEER. This CDR3 contains 17 residues. DNA of the CDR3: TGCGCCAGCAGCCAAGGGTCCGGGACACAAGCCAACAATGAGCAGTTCTTC. It translates to CASSQGSGTQANNEQFF.

This clone appeared once. The V and J genes are TRBV4-1 and TRBJ2-7; 13 bases line up with TRBD2. CDR1 and CDR2 (germline): MGHRA, YSYEKL. CDR3 length equals 17 residues. Losses at the gene ends were 4 bases for V and 3 bases for J; bases not matched to a gene: 9. The CDR3 reads CASSPGTSGATDYEQYF. In DNA, the CDR3 is TGCGCCAGCAGCCCGGGGACTAGCGGGGCAACGGACTACGAGCAGTACTTC.